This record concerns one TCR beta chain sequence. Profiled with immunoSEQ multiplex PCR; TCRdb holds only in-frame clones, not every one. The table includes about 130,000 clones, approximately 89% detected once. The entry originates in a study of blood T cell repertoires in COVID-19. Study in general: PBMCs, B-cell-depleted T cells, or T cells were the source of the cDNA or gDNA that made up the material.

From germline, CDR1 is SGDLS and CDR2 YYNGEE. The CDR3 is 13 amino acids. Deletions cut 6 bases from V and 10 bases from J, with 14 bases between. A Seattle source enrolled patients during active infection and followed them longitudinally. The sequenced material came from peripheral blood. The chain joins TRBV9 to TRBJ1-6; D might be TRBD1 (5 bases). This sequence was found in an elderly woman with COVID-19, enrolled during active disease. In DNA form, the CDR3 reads TGTGCCAGCACGAGGGGAGGGGACTCACCCCTCCACTTT. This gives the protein CASTRGGDSPLHF.